These 20 T cell receptor beta chains came from one sample sequenced in a study of spatial heterogeneity in lung cancer. TCRdb re-analysed the 5' RACE reads in MiXCR, keeping a single row per CDR3 protein. The repertoire holds 39,000 or so distinct CDR3 sequences, with 6.5% to 8.5% as singletons. As for time point: sample taken at primary tumor resection. Unsorted whole RNA samples from tumor, nontumor lung or frozen PBMC were sequenced. Source: PBMCs, taken at surgery. These receptors were collected from a male donor with early-stage non-small cell lung cancer.

This clonotype appeared a few times. V usage is TRBV11-3 and J usage is TRBJ1-6, with no clear D. V lost 4 bases and J lost 6, with 13 bases in between. This CDR3 contains 15 residues. CDR1 SGHNT and CDR2 YENEEA come from the germline V gene. The CDR3, as DNA: TGTGCCAGCAGCTCTCTCCGGACGAGTAATTCACCCCTCCACTTT. This sequence encodes CASSSLRTSNSPLHF.

This clonotype was seen ten or more times. The rearrangement joins TRBV20-1 to TRBJ2-4; D possibly corresponds to TRBD2 (5 bases). This CDR3 is 11 amino acids long. Germline V gene lookup returns CDR1 DFQATT and CDR2 SNEGSKA (reference sequence). V shed 1 base and J shed 7 bases, with 5 bases lying between them. The CDR3 DNA reads TGCAGTGCTAGAGGGGAGAACATTCAGTACTTC. Translated, it gives CSARGENIQYF.

There are many counts of this clonotype. The chain joins TRBV2 to TRBJ1-6, with D unclear. Trimming left V 3 bases short and J 7 bases short, with 13 bases between. CDR3 size: 15 residues. Germline V gene sequence: CDR1 SNHLY, CDR2 FYNNEI. In DNA form, the CDR3 reads TGTGCCAGCAGTGACATCACTTTTGGGAATTCACCCCTCCACTTT. It specifies CASSDITFGNSPLHF.

This clonotype was found many times. The chain uses TRBV3-1 and TRBJ2-1, with D unclear. The CDR3 is 15 residues long. The germline V and J ends were trimmed by 0 bases and 0 bases, with 6 bases remaining between them. CDR1 is LGHDT and CDR2 is YNNKEL in the germline V gene (reference sequence). The CDR3 nucleotides read TGTGCCAGCAGCCAAGATCGTAGCTCCTACAATGAGCAGTTCTTC. It translates to CASSQDRSSYNEQFF.

By share, this clonotype counts as medium-sized. The V gene is TRBV29-1, the J gene TRBJ2-7; 7 nucleotides line up with TRBD1. CDR1 and CDR2 (germline): SQVTM, ANQGSEA. Trimming at V came to 6 bases and at J to 5 bases, leaving 10 bases not matched to a gene. The CDR3 runs to 13 residues. CDR3 residues: CSVETGAVDEQYF. The CDR3 DNA follows: TGCAGCGTAGAAACAGGGGCCGTCGACGAGCAGTACTTC.

This clonotype was picked up many times. This chain uses TRBV6-5 with TRBJ1-4; unclear D gene. The length of the CDR3 is 15 residues. The germline V gene encodes CDR1 MNHEY and CDR2 SVGAGI. With 0 bases removed from V and 4 bases from J, the gap between germline ends came to 9 bases. The CDR3 DNA follows: TGTGCCAGCAGTTACTCGTGGAAGATTAATGAAAAACTGTTTTTT. Amino acids: CASSYSWKINEKLFF.

The sample holds a few counts of this clonotype. This chain connects TRBV7-8 to TRBJ2-1, with 7 positions matching TRBD1. After removal of 5 bases from V and 2 bases from J, the junction contained 3 bases not matched to a gene. The germline CDR1 and CDR2 sequences are SGHVS and FQNEAQ. CDR3 length: 14 amino acids. The CDR3 region has the DNA TGTGCCAGCAGCCCCGGGACAGCCTACAATGAGCAGTTCTTC. The encoded protein is CASSPGTAYNEQFF.

This clonotype was observed many times. The chain is built from TRBV19 and TRBJ2-7; D is unresolved. Between the trimmed V and J ends, which lost 3 bases and 0 bases, there was a span of 12 bases. The CDR3 runs to 15 residues. CDR1 is LNHDA and CDR2 is SQIVND in the germline V gene (reference sequence). Here the CDR3 DNA reads TGTGCCAGTAGTATTATGGCGGAAAGCTCCTACGAGCAGTACTTC. Translated: CASSIMAESSYEQYF. The full variable domain, its missing parts supplied by reference TRBV19 and TRBJ2-7, is DGGITQSPKYLFRKEGQNVTLSCEQNLNHDAMYWYRQDPGQGLRLIYYSQIVNDFQKGDIAEGYSVSREKKESFPLTVTSAQKNPTAFYLCASSIMAESSYEQYFGPGTRLTVT.

The V call is TRBV5-4, the J call TRBJ1-2; D is perhaps TRBD1 (6 bases). Trimming removed 4 bases at V and 2 bases at J, with 12 bases between. The CDR3 extends over 14 amino acids. Germline V gene data show CDR1 as SGHNT and CDR2 as YYREEE (reference sequence). The CDR3 DNA reads TGTGCCAGCAGCCTACAGGGAGCGAACTATGGCTACACCTTC. Translated: CASSLQGANYGYTF.

This clonotype was counted ten times or more. The CDR3 nucleotides are TGTGCCAGCAGTCCACATAGGCAGGGAGATTCCGCGCAGTACGTC. Residues: CASSPHRQGDSAQYV. The rearrangement joins TRBV28 to TRBJ2-7; perhaps D is TRBD1 or TRBD2 (5 bases each). The germline V gene has CDR1 MDHEN and CDR2 SYDVKM. The CDR3 spans 15 residues. The V and J ends lost 5 bases and 9 bases respectively, with 23 bases between them.

This clonotype appeared a few times. This chain's CDR3 is CSARLLAGGQYNEQFF. CDR3 DNA sequence: TGCAGTGCTCGACTACTAGCGGGGGGACAATACAATGAGCAGTTCTTC. This chain uses TRBV20-1 with TRBJ2-1; 12 bases fit TRBD2. Germline values: CDR1 DFQATT, CDR2 SNEGSKA (reference sequence). The CDR3 loop spans 16 amino acids. V was pared by 5 bases and J by 4 bases, with 9 bases of the junction left unmatched.

This clonotype was counted many times. The J gene is TRBJ1-6, the V gene TRBV18, with D tentatively TRBD1 (5 bases). CDR1 KGHSH and CDR2 LQKENI come from the germline V gene. Deletions cut 3 bases from V and 12 bases from J, with 15 bases between. The CDR3 totals 14 residues. In DNA form, the CDR3 reads TGTGCCAGCTCACCGGAGTCTCCGGGACGACCCCTCCACTTT. Translating it yields CASSPESPGRPLHF.

This clonotype has only a few counts. The chain joins TRBV25-1 to TRBJ2-1; the D is unclear. CDR3 length: 10 residues. Germline assignment: CDR1 MGHDK and CDR2 SYGVNS. The V end was cut by 6 bases, the J end by 5 bases, with 2 bases between. The CDR3 DNA reads TGTGCCAGCAGCCACAATGAGCAGTTCTTC. Translating it yields CASSHNEQFF.

The sample holds many counts of this clonotype. The genes are TRBV20-1 and TRBJ1-2; the match to TRBD1 covers 7 bases. The CDR3 covers 14 residues. The V segment lost 2 bases and the J segment 4 bases; nucleotides outside the gene matches: 7. Germline lookup yields CDR1 DFQATT and CDR2 SNEGSKA (reference sequence). The CDR3: CSARKPGQSYGYTF. The CDR3 DNA reads TGCAGTGCTAGAAAACCGGGACAGAGCTATGGCTACACCTTC.

This clonotype appeared a few times. This chain joins TRBV29-1 and TRBJ2-6; D is unclear. V was cut by 0 bases and J by 1 base, with 1 base left in between. The CDR3 sequence is 13 residues long. Germline CDR1 and CDR2: SQVTM and ANQGSEA. The DNA for the CDR3 is TGCAGCGTTGAAGATTCTGGGGCCAACGTCCTGACTTTC. It translates to CSVEDSGANVLTF. Supplemented by reference TRBV29-1 and TRBJ2-6, the full variable domain reads SAVISQKPSRDICQRGTSLTIQCQVDSQVTMMFWYRQQPGQSLTLIATANQGSEATYESGFVIDKFPISRPNLTFSTLTVSNMSPEDSSIYLCSVEDSGANVLTFGAGSRLTVL.

This clonotype was found many times. This chain joins TRBV29-1 and TRBJ2-2; TRBD2 is a possible D gene (7 bases). CDR3 length equals 14 residues. Per the germline V gene, CDR1 is SQVTM and CDR2 is ANQGSEA. V was trimmed by 6 bases and J by 0 bases, leaving 11 bases between them. CDR3 sequence: CSVGRTANTGELFF. The CDR3 DNA sequence: TGCAGCGTCGGGAGGACAGCGAACACCGGGGAGCTGTTTTTT.

This clonotype was recorded many times. The V and J genes are TRBV29-1 and TRBJ1-5; tentatively, D is TRBD1 (6 bases). This CDR3 has 13 residues. CDR1 and CDR2 (germline): SQVTM, ANQGSEA. The V and J ends lost 1 base and 4 bases respectively, with 8 bases between them. The CDR3 nucleotides are TGCAGCGTTGAAGCAGGGGTTAATCAGCCCCAGCATTTT. Translated: CSVEAGVNQPQHF.

The sample holds many counts of this clonotype. The chain has TRBV18 and TRBJ2-7; possibly TRBD1 for D (5 bases). Deletions cut 1 base from V and 6 bases from J, with 13 bases between. Germline CDR1 and CDR2: KGHSH and LQKENI. This CDR3 spans 14 amino acids. The chain's CDR3 is CASSPQLGEGEQYV. The CDR3 region has the DNA TGTGCCAGCTCACCACAGTTAGGGGAAGGCGAGCAGTACGTC.

This clonotype was counted only a few times. The V and J genes are TRBV18 and TRBJ2-2; 8 bases align to TRBD2. The junction had 9 bases not matched to a gene; V was cut back by 3 bases and J by 0 bases. The length of the CDR3 is 18 residues. Germline CDR1 is KGHSH and CDR2 is LQKENI. CDR3 bases: TGTGCCAGCTCACCCTTCGGGGGGGCCCCAACGAACACCGGGGAGCTGTTTTTT. This codes for CASSPFGGAPTNTGELFF.

J is TRBJ1-2 and V is TRBV10-3, with D possibly TRBD1 on 6 matching bases. Germline V gene sequence: CDR1 ENHRY, CDR2 SYGVKD. This CDR3 has 13 residues. Trimming shortened V by 6 bases and J by 8 bases, and 16 bases separated the two germline ends. This CDR3 is CAISRTGLGGYTF. The CDR3 nucleotides read TGTGCCATCAGCCGAACAGGGTTGGGAGGCTACACCTTC.